The rows below give T cell receptor beta chains drawn from one sample of a study of blood T cell repertoires in COVID-19. Sequencing was performed with immunoSEQ multiplex PCR; in TCRdb, only in-frame clones are kept and a portion is missing. The table lists about 300,000 clones, about 89% of them singletons. Sequencing was done on a sample of PBMCs or T cells enriched from blood (not recorded which). Receptor source: a woman aged 18-35 years who had recovered from COVID-19. Each CDR3 is given without its conserved first and last residue. Part of the rows lack a size; the others show once, few, many or a class for expanded clones.

>-|TRBJ2-1|TRBV28
ASLPGGLAVVSSYNEQF
>-|TRBJ2-1|TRBV7-3
ASSVTGGGYNEQF
>once|TRBJ1-4|TRBV19
ARHRGHHEKLF
>-|TRBJ2-7|TRBV5-4
ASSSETASSSYEQY
>-|TRBJ1-1|TRBV9
ASSRQDMNTEAF
>once|TRBJ1-1|TRBV30
AWDRVLDTEAF
>once|TRBJ2-7|TRBV6-6
ASSYSRGPSYEQY
>-|TRBJ2-1|TRBV7-2
ASSLRGSPSSYNEQF
>-|TRBJ1-3|TRBV11-2
ASSLDRGGRSGNTIY
>few|TRBJ2-3|TRBV7-8
ASSLGEYRGTDTQY
>-|TRBJ2-7|TRBV6-2/TRBV6-3
ASSSWTSGIYEQY
>-|TRBJ2-1|TRBV30
AWSVRESGEQF
>-|TRBJ2-1|TRBV19
ASSISPDRHNEQF
>-|TRBJ2-1|TRBV29-1
SVVGRTGGSNWYNEQF
>-|TRBJ2-7|TRBV27
ASSGSGGIISYEQY
>once|TRBJ1-5|TRBV19
ASTQRGGGWSFGAQH
>-|TRBJ2-5|TRBV3-1/TRBV3-2
ASSQGRGQETQY
>-|TRBJ2-7|TRBV20-1
SASLLSYEQY
>-|TRBJ1-3|TRBV24-1
ATCPDIRNTIY
>-|TRBJ2-7|TRBV27
ASKTGFEQY
>-|TRBJ2-1|TRBV19
ASSIPAGAYNEQF
>-|TRBJ2-1|TRBV30
AWSKEDLAGYNEQF
>-|TRBJ2-4|TRBV19
ASSIRETGRYIQY
>-|TRBJ2-1|TRBV5-1
ASSDGLAGYNEQF
>-|TRBJ1-1|TRBV19
ASRGGGREGAEAF
>-|TRBJ2-3|TRBV7-3
ASSLTPSGGTDTQY
>many|TRBJ1-1|TRBV5-6
ASSLAGGRPTEAF
>-|TRBJ1-2|TRBV27
ASSLSGQGNGYT
>once|TRBJ2-5|TRBV6-5
ASRDRVWETQY
>-|TRBJ2-7|TRBV7-9
ASSPPRAGRDYEQY
>-|TRBJ2-3|TRBV5-4
ASSLVAGLTDTQY
>-|TRBJ2-1|TRBV6-2/TRBV6-3
ASSYWTSAGYNEQF
>-|TRBJ1-1|TRBV27
ASSFSGNTEAF
>-|TRBJ2-1|TRBV14
ASSQVPRVGEQF
>-|TRBJ2-3|TRBV5-1
ASSLASSGRASPDTQY
>once|TRBJ1-5|TRBV11-2
ASSLLGQGNQPQH
>-|TRBJ1-6|TRBV7-9
ASTPEPLH
>-|TRBJ1-1|TRBV6-5
ASSSAAGTEAF
>-|TRBJ2-3|TRBV7-2
ASSRPGADTQY
>-|TRBJ2-7|TRBV18
ASSPESGVNEQY